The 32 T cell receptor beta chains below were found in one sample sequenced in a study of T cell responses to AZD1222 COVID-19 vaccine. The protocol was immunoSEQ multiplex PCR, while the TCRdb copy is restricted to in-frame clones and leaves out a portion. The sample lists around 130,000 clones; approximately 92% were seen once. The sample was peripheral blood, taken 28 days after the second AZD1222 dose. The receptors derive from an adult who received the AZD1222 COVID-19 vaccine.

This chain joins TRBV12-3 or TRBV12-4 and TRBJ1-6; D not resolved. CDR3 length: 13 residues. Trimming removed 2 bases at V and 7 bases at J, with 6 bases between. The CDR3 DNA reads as TGTGCCAGCAGTTTATTCGAGAATTCACCCCTCCACTTT. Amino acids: CASSLFENSPLHF.

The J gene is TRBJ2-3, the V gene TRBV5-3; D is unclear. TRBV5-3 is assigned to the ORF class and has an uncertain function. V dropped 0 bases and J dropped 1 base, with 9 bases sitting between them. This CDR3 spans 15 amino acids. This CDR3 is CARSLGSRGTDTQYF. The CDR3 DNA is TGTGCCAGAAGCTTGGGTAGTCGGGGCACAGATACGCAGTATTTT.

CDR3 DNA sequence: TGTGCCACCTCCCTTTTTATGACTGAAGCTTTCTTT. Amino acid sequence: CATSLFMTEAFF. The chain combines TRBV12-3 or TRBV12-4 with TRBJ1-1; D ambiguous. Trimming left V 10 bases short and J 5 bases short, with 14 bases between. This CDR3 spans 12 amino acids.

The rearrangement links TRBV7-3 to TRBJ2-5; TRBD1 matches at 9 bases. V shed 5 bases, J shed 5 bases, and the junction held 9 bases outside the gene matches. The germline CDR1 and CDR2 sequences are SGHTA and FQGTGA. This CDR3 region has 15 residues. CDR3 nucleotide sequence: TGTGCCAGCAGCGCTCAACAGGGGGCTGGGGAGACCCAGTACTTC. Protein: CASSAQQGAGETQYF.

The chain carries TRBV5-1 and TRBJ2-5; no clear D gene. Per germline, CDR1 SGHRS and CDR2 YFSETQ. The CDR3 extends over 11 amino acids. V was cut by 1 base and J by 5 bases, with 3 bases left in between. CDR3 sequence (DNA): TGCGCCAGCAGCTTGATGGAGACCCAGTACTTC. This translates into CASSLMETQYF.

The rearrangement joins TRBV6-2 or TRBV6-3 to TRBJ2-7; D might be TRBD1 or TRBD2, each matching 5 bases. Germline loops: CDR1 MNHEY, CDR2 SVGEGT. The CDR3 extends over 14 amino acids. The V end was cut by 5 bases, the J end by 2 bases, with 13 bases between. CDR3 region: CASSPGTYTYEQYF. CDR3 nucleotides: TGTGCCAGCAGTCCCGGGACGTATACCTACGAGCAGTACTTC.

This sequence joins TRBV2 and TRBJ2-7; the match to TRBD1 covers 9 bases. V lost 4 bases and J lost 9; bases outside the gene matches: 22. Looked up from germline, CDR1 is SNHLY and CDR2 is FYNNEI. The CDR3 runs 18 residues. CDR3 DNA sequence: TGTGCCAGCAGTGCGGGGACAGGGAACATGGCGGGAAGGCTGGGGCAGTACGTC. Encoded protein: CASSAGTGNMAGRLGQYV.

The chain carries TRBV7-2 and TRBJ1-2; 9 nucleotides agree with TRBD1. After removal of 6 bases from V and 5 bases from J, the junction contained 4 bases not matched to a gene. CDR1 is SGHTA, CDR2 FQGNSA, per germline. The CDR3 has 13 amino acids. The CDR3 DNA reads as TGTGCCAGCAGATCGGGACAGGGTTATGGCTACACCTTC. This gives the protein CASRSGQGYGYTF.

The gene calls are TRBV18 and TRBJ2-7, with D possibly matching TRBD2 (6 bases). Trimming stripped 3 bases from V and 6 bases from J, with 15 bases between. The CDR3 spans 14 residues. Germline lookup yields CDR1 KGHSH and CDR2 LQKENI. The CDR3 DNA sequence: TGTGCCAGCTCACCCGGTTCGGGGGTTAGCGAGCAGTACTTC. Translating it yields CASSPGSGVSEQYF. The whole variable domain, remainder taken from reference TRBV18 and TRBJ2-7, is NAGVMQNPRHLVRRRGQEARLRCSPMKGHSHVYWYRQLPEEGLKFMVYLQKENIIDESGMPKERFSAEFPKEGPSILRIQQVVRGDSAAYFCASSPGSGVSEQYFGPGTRLTVT.

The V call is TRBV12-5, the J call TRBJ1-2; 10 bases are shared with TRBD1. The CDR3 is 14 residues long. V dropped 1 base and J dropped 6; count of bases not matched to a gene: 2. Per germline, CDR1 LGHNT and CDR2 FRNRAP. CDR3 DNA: TGTGCTAGTGGTTTGGGACAGGGGGCGGATGGCTACACCTTC. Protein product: CASGLGQGADGYTF.

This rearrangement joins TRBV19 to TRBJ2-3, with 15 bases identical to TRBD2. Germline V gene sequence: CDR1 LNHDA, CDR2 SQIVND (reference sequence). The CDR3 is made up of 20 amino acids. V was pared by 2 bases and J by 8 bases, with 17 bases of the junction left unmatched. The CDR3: CASSIPLSGLAGGPEGTQYF. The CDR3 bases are TGTGCCAGTAGTATACCACTCTCTGGACTAGCGGGGGGGCCGGAGGGTACGCAGTATTTT. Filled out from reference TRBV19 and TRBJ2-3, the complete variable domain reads DGGITQSPKYLFRKEGQNVTLSCEQNLNHDAMYWYRQDPGQGLRLIYYSQIVNDFQKGDIAEGYSVSREKKESFPLTVTSAQKNPTAFYLCASSIPLSGLAGGPEGTQYFGPGTRLTVL.

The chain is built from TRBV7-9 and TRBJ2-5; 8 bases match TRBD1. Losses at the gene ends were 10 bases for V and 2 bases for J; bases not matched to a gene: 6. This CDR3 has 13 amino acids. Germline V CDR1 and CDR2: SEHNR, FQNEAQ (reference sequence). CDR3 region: CATNGQGQETQYF. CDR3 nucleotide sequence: TGTGCCACCAATGGACAGGGACAAGAGACCCAGTACTTC.

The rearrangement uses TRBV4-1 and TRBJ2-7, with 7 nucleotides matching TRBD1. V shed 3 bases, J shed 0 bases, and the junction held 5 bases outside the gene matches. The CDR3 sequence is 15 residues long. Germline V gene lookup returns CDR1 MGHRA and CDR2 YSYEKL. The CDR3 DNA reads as TGCGCCAGCAGCCAGGACAGGTCCCTCTCCTACGAGCAGTACGTC. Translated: CASSQDRSLSYEQYV.

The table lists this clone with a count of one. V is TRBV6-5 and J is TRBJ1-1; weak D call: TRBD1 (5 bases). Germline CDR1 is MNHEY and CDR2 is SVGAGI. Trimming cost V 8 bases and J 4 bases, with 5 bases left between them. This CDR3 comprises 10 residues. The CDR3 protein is CASGTTEAFF. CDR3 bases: TGTGCCAGCGGGACCACTGAAGCTTTCTTT.

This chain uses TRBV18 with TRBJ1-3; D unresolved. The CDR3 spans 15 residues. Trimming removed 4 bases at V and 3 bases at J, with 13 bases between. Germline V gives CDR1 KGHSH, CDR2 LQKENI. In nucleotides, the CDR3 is TGTGCCAGCTCACAGGAAGGGTCCGGTGGAAACACCATATATTTT. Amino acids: CASSQEGSGGNTIYF.

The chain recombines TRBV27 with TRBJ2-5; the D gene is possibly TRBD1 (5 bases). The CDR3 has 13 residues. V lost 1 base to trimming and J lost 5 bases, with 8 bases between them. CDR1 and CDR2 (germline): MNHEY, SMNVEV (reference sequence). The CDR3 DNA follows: TGTGCCAGCAGTTTATGGCAGGGCGAGACCCAGTACTTC. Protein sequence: CASSLWQGETQYF.

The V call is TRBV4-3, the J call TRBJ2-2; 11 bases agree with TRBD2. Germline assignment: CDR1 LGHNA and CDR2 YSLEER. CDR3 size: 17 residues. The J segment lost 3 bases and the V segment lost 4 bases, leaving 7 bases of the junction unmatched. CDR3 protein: CASSPTQGLADTGELFF. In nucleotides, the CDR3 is TGCGCCAGCAGCCCGACCCAGGGACTAGCGGACACCGGGGAGCTGTTTTTT.

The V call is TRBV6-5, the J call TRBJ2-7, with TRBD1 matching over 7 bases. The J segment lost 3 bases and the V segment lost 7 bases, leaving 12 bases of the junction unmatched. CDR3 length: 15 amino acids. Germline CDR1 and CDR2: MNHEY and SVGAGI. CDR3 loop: CASTARDRLFYEQYF. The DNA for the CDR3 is TGTGCCAGCACCGCCAGGGACAGACTCTTCTACGAGCAGTACTTC.

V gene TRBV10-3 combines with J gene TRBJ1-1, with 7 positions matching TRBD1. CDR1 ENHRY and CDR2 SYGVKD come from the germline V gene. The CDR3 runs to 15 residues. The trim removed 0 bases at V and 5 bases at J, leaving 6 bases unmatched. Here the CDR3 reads CAISESPGGETEAFF. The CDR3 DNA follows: TGTGCCATCAGTGAGTCCCCAGGGGGAGAAACTGAAGCTTTCTTT.

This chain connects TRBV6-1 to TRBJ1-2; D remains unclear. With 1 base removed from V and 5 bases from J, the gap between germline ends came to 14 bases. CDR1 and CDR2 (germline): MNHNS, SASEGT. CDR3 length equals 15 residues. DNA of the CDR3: TGTGCCAGCAGTGAAGTGGTTTGGGGTGCATATGGCTACACCTTC. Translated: CASSEVVWGAYGYTF.

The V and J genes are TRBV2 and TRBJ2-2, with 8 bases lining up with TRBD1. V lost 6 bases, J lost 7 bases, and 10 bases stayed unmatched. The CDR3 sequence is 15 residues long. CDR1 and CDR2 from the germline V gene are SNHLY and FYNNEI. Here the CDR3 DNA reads TGTGCCAGCAGCGACCCGACAGGGGCGGGCGGGGAGCTGTTTTTT. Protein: CASSDPTGAGGELFF.

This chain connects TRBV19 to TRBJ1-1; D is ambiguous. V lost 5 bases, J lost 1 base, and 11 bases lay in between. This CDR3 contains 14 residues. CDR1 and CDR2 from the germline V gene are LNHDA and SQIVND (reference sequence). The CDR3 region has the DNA TGTGCCAGTAGTGAGGGTCCCACGAACACTGAAGCTTTCTTT. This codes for CASSEGPTNTEAFF.

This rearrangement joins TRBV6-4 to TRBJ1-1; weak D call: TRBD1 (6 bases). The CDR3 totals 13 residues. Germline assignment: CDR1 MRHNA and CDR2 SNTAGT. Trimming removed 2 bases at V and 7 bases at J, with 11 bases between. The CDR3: CASSDGTKDEAFF. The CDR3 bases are TGTGCCAGCAGTGACGGGACAAAGGATGAAGCTTTCTTT.

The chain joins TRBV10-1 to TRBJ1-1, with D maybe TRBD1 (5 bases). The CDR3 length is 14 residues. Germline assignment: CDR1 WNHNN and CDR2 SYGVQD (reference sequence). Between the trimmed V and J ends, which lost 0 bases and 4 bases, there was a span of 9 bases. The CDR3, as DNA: TGCGCCAGCAGTGAGTCGGGGGGGGGCACTGAAGCTTTCTTT. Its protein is CASSESGGGTEAFF.

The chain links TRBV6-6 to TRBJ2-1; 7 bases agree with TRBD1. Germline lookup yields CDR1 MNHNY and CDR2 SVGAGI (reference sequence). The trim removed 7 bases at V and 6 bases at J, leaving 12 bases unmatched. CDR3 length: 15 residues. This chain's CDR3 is CASTVPGDRTNEQFF. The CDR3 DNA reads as TGTGCCAGCACTGTCCCTGGGGACAGAACCAATGAGCAGTTCTTC.

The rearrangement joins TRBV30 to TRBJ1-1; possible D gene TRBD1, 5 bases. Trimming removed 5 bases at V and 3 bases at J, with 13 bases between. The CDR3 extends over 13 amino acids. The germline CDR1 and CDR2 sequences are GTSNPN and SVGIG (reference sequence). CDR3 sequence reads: CAWDPRGYTEAFF. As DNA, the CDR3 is TGTGCCTGGGACCCTCGGGGGTACACTGAAGCTTTCTTT.

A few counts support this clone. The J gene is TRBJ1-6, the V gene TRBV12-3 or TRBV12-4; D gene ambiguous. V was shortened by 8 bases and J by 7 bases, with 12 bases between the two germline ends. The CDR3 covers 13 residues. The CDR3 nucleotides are TGTGCCAGCGCGTCGTCGGCGAATTCACCCCTCCACTTT. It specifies CASASSANSPLHF.

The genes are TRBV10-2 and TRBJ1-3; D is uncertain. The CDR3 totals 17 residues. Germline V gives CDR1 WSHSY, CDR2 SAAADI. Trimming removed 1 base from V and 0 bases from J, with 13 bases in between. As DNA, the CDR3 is TGCGCCAGCAGTGAGTTCCCGGCGGCCTACTCTGGAAACACCATATATTTT. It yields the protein CASSEFPAAYSGNTIYF.

The CDR3 sequence: CASSPGGGSGANVLTF. DNA of the CDR3: TGTGCCAGCTCACCAGGGGGAGGCTCTGGGGCCAACGTCCTGACTTTC. The chain combines TRBV18 with TRBJ2-6, with TRBD2 as a possible D gene (6 bases). Trimming removed 2 bases at V and 0 bases at J, with 8 bases between. CDR1 and CDR2 (germline): KGHSH, LQKENI. The CDR3 covers 16 residues.

CDR3 nucleotides: TGCAGCGTTGGGGTCGTGGCCGGGGGCGAGCAGTACTTC. Residues: CSVGVVAGGEQYF. V and J are TRBV29-1 and TRBJ2-7; a weak D match, TRBD2 (6 bases). This CDR3 comprises 13 residues. Per germline, CDR1 SQVTM and CDR2 ANQGSEA. Trimming removed 4 bases from V and 6 bases from J, with 16 bases in between.

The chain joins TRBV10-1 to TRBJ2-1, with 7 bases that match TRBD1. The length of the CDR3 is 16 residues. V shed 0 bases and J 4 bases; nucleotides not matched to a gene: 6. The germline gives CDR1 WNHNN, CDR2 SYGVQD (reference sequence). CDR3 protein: CASSESEGAGYNEQFF. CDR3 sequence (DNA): TGCGCCAGCAGTGAGTCTGAGGGGGCTGGATACAATGAGCAGTTCTTC.

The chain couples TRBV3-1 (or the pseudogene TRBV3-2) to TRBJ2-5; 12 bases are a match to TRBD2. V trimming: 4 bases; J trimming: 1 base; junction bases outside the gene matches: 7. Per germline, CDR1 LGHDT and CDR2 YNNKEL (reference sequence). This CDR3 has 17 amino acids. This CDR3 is CASSPRTSGDIQETQYF. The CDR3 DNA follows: TGTGCCAGCAGCCCCCGGACTAGCGGGGATATCCAAGAGACCCAGTACTTC.